Included here is one T cell receptor beta chain sequence, with context. Antigen: not known. Amplification used 60 Vbeta primers and 13 Jbeta primers. Here immunoSEQ multiplex PCR was the method, and the copy in TCRdb shows in-frame clones only, minus some. The sample carries 200,000 or so clones, 70% to 80% recorded once. These data originate in a study of cytomegalovirus exposure and HLA in healthy donors. Study-level findings and limits: It emerged from a later analysis that several of the most significant clusters appeared to be linked to common viral pathogens.

Trimming took off 1 base at V and 3 bases at J, with 7 bases between the two ends. Per germline, CDR1 SGHTA and CDR2 FQGNSA. The CDR3 contains 13 residues. The chain links TRBV7-2 to TRBJ2-7, with a possible D match to TRBD2 (6 bases). This sequence originates from a male donor in good health and CMV-seropositive. The specimen sequenced was PBMCs. The CDR3 loop reads CASSLGGGYEQYF. CDR3 DNA sequence: TGTGCCAGCAGCTTAGGGGGAGGCTACGAGCAGTACTTC.